The sample holds a few counts of the clone carrying this TCR beta chain. The data stem from a study of CD8 T cells in ankylosing spondylitis. Deletions cut 0 bases from V and 4 bases from J, with 10 bases between. CDR1 and CDR2 (germline): SGHAT, FQNNGV. The CDR3 has 15 residues. TCRdb reprocessed the 5' RACE reads with MiXCR, giving one entry per CDR3 protein. Of roughly 180,000 distinct CDR3 sequences in the sample, roughly 12% are singletons; the top ten hold approximately 32%. J is TRBJ1-3 and V is TRBV11-2; D gene ambiguous. Sequenced: blood, either unsorted or a sorted T cell fraction (not recorded which). This sequence originates from a male donor with ankylosing spondylitis or in good health (not recorded which). The CDR3 spells CASSLDTGVGNTIYF. Here the CDR3 DNA reads TGTGCCAGCAGCTTAGATACCGGGGTCGGAAACACCATATATTTT.